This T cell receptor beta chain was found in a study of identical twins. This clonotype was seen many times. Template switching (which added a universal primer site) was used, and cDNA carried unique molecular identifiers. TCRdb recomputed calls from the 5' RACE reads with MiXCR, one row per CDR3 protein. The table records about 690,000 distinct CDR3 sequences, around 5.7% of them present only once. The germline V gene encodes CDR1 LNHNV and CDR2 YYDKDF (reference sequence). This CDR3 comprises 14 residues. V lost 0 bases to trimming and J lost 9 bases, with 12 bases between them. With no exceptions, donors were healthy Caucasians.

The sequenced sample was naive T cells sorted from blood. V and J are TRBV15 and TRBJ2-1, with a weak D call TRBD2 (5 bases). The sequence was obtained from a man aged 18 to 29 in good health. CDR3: CATSRDLTGSEQFF. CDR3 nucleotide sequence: TGTGCCACCAGCAGAGACCTTACGGGGAGTGAGCAGTTCTTC.